This T cell receptor beta chain appears in the sequencing data of a study of T cell changes during pregnancy in multiple sclerosis. Profiled with immunoSEQ multiplex PCR; TCRdb holds only in-frame clones, not every one. Of around 40,000 clones listed, 75% to 90% were seen once; the top ten hold about 1.2%. The specimen was CD4+ T cells from peripheral blood mononuclear cells, collected in the first trimester of pregnancy. The TCR originated in a female donor with multiple sclerosis, enrolled in a pregnancy study.

The chain's CDR3 is CASSRRNGYTF. CDR3 nucleotides: TGTGCCAGCAGCAGGAGAAACGGCTACACCTTC. The rearrangement uses TRBV11-2 and TRBJ1-2; D is unresolved. Germline loops: CDR1 SGHAT, CDR2 FQNNGV. Deletions cut 5 bases from V and 8 bases from J, with 9 bases between. This CDR3 is built from 11 residues.